Listed below are T cell receptor beta chains from one sample, sequenced in a study of T-cell reconstitution after alpha-beta-depleted transplantation in children. Via MiXCR, TCRdb re-called the PCR reads, giving one row per CDR3 protein. Here the sample spans 200,000 to 300,000 distinct CDR3 sequences, over 20% being singletons. Sequenced material: PBMCs, taken before TCRalphabeta/CD19-depleted stem cell transplant. These receptors were obtained from a girl aged 2 to 10 with Fanconi anemia, due to receive a stem cell transplant. The CDR3 runs from the conserved cysteine through the conserved F or W. Each record gives: J gene, clone size, V gene, D gene, CDR3 DNA, CDR3 protein. D genes are given only for firm matches. Clone size is shown for a subset of rows, as once, few, many or a class of expanded clone.

J: TRBJ2-7; size: .; V: TRBV20-1; D: .; DNA: TGCAGTGCACTTACAGGGAGGGTTAGGTACGAGCAGTACTTC; CDR3: CSALTGRVRYEQYF
J: TRBJ2-3; size: .; V: TRBV18; D: TRBD2; DNA: TGTGCCAGCTCAGGAGCGGGAGGGCGCACAGATACGCAGTATTTT; CDR3: CASSGAGGRTDTQYF
J: TRBJ2-3; size: many; V: TRBV6-1; D: .; DNA: TGTGCCAGCAGTGAACTTGCAGGAGATACGCAGTATTTT; CDR3: CASSELAGDTQYF
J: TRBJ1-2; size: few; V: TRBV20-1; D: .; DNA: TGCAGTGCTAGGGAGGGGGGGTGGAACTATGGCTACACCTTC; CDR3: CSAREGGWNYGYTF
J: TRBJ2-7; size: many; V: TRBV29-1; D: .; DNA: TGCAGCGTTGAAATTGAATGGGACTTCTCCTACGAGCAGTACTTC; CDR3: CSVEIEWDFSYEQYF
J: TRBJ2-5; size: many; V: TRBV29-1; D: .; DNA: TGCAGCCCCTCTCCGGCCCAAGAGACCCAGTACTTC; CDR3: CSPSPAQETQYF
J: TRBJ1-5; size: .; V: TRBV24-1; D: .; DNA: TGTGCCACCAGTGATTCGAGGGGCAGTCAGCCCCAGCATTTT; CDR3: CATSDSRGSQPQHF
J: TRBJ2-5; size: many; V: TRBV9; D: TRBD1; DNA: TGTGCCAGCAGCGTAGCAGGGACAGGACAAGAGACCCAGTACTTC; CDR3: CASSVAGTGQETQYF
J: TRBJ2-3; size: many; V: TRBV6-5; D: .; DNA: TGTGCCAGCAGTTACGGGGGGTCAGATACGCAGTATTTT; CDR3: CASSYGGSDTQYF
J: TRBJ1-5; size: many; V: TRBV15; D: .; DNA: TGTGCCACCAGCTTGGGGGGCAGGGTAAAGGCTACGGTACAGCATTTT; CDR3: CATSLGGRVKATVQHF
J: TRBJ1-1; size: .; V: TRBV29-1; D: TRBD1; DNA: TGCAGCGTTGTGGGGGACAGGAACACTGAAGCTTTCTTT; CDR3: CSVVGDRNTEAFF
J: TRBJ2-7; size: .; V: TRBV20-1; D: .; DNA: TGCAGTGCTCGATTTCTTCACTACGAGCAGTACTTC; CDR3: CSARFLHYEQYF
J: TRBJ2-7; size: .; V: TRBV7-9; D: .; DNA: TGTGCCACCATGGAGGGAATCTACGAGCAGTACTTC; CDR3: CATMEGIYEQYF
J: TRBJ2-7; size: few; V: TRBV20-1; D: .; DNA: TGCAGTGCGAACCTTCAAGGGGACGAGCAGTACTTC; CDR3: CSANLQGDEQYF
J: TRBJ2-2; size: .; V: TRBV12-3/TRBV12-4; D: TRBD2; DNA: TGTGCCAGCAGGGAGGGGACTAGCGGGGGGACCGGGGAGCTGTTTTTT; CDR3: CASREGTSGGTGELFF
J: TRBJ2-1; size: .; V: TRBV20-1; D: TRBD2; DNA: TGCAGTACTAGAGAGCGGGAGGGTATCTACAATGAGCAGTTCTTC; CDR3: CSTREREGIYNEQFF
J: TRBJ2-1; size: few; V: TRBV2; D: TRBD2; DNA: TGTGCCAGCAGTGAAACCAAACTAGCGGAGACCCTGCCATCTGAGCAGTTCTTC; CDR3: CASSETKLAETLPSEQFF
J: TRBJ2-2; size: many; V: TRBV29-1; D: .; DNA: TGCAGCGTTGCCGGGGAGCTGTTTTTT; CDR3: CSVAGELFF
J: TRBJ1-5; size: many; V: TRBV20-1; D: .; DNA: TGCAGTGCCAAAGAGACAGGTTACAATCAGCCCCAGCATTTT; CDR3: CSAKETGYNQPQHF
J: TRBJ2-5; size: many; V: TRBV20-1; D: .; DNA: TGCAGTGCCCACCAGGGGGGCCTCGGAGAGACCCAGTACTTC; CDR3: CSAHQGGLGETQYF
J: TRBJ2-1; size: few; V: TRBV20-1; D: TRBD2; DNA: TGCAGTGCTTTAAGAGCGGGAGCCGACCCCCACTTC; CDR3: CSALRAGADPHF
J: TRBJ2-1; size: many; V: TRBV29-1; D: TRBD1; DNA: TGCAGCGTTGAAGCTCCGGGACAGGGCTACAATGAGCAGTTCTTC; CDR3: CSVEAPGQGYNEQFF
J: TRBJ2-5; size: many; V: TRBV29-1; D: TRBD1; DNA: TGCAGCGTTGTAGGGACAGGGGGAGGTCAAGAGACCCAGTACTTC; CDR3: CSVVGTGGGQETQYF
J: TRBJ2-4; size: .; V: TRBV21-1; D: .; DNA: TGTGCCAGCAGCAACTTGGGGGCTCTAGCCAAAAACATTCAGTACTTC; CDR3: CASSNLGALAKNIQYF
J: TRBJ2-7; size: many; V: TRBV6-1; D: TRBD1; DNA: TGTGCCAGCAGCCGGGACAGGGCATACGAGCAGTACTTC; CDR3: CASSRDRAYEQYF
J: TRBJ2-1; size: few; V: TRBV5-1; D: TRBD2; DNA: TGCGCCAGCGAGTTGGGGACTAGCGAGAATGAGCAGTTCTTC; CDR3: CASELGTSENEQFF
J: TRBJ2-1; size: .; V: TRBV6-5; D: TRBD2; DNA: TGTGCCAGCAGTTACTACGGGACTAGCGGTTACAATGAGCAGTTCTTC; CDR3: CASSYYGTSGYNEQFF
J: TRBJ2-7; size: few; V: TRBV5-1; D: TRBD2; DNA: TGCGCCAGCAGCTTTACGGGACTAGCGTCCTACGAGCAGTACTTC; CDR3: CASSFTGLASYEQYF
J: TRBJ2-3; size: .; V: TRBV28; D: TRBD2; DNA: TGTGCCAGCAGTTTCCTAGCGGCTAGCACAGATACGCAGTATTTT; CDR3: CASSFLAASTDTQYF
J: TRBJ2-5; size: many; V: TRBV10-3; D: .; DNA: TGTGCCATCAGTGACTCCGGGACGCCGAAAGAGACCCAGTACTTC; CDR3: CAISDSGTPKETQYF
J: TRBJ1-2; size: few; V: TRBV5-1; D: .; DNA: TGCGCCAGCAGCTTGGAGGGGGTTGGGAACTATGGCTACACCTTC; CDR3: CASSLEGVGNYGYTF
J: TRBJ2-7; size: .; V: TRBV7-2; D: .; DNA: TGTGCCAGCACACGCGAGCGGTCCCTGACCTACGAGCAGTACTTC; CDR3: CASTRERSLTYEQYF
J: TRBJ1-2; size: few; V: TRBV7-2; D: TRBD1; DNA: TGTGCCAGCAGCCGGACAGGGATCCCCCTTGGCTACACCTTC; CDR3: CASSRTGIPLGYTF
J: TRBJ2-3; size: many; V: TRBV28; D: .; DNA: TGTGCCAGCAGTACCAACGGGGGCGATTCGATGAATACGCAGTATTTT; CDR3: CASSTNGGDSMNTQYF
J: TRBJ2-1; size: few; V: TRBV20-1; D: TRBD2; DNA: TGCTGTGCTAGACCCGGACTAGCGGGGAGGCACAATGAGCAGTTCTTC; CDR3: CCARPGLAGRHNEQFF
J: TRBJ1-2; size: .; V: TRBV29-1; D: .; DNA: TGCAGCGTTAACTTCAACTATGGCTACACCTTC; CDR3: CSVNFNYGYTF
J: TRBJ1-2; size: many; V: TRBV18; D: TRBD1; DNA: TGTGCCAGCTCACCGAGGGACAGGGGGCTATCCGACTATGGCTACACCTTC; CDR3: CASSPRDRGLSDYGYTF
J: TRBJ2-1; size: many; V: TRBV5-6; D: TRBD2; DNA: TGTGCCAGCAGCCCTAGCGGGAACGTCAATGAGCAGTTCTTC; CDR3: CASSPSGNVNEQFF
J: TRBJ2-1; size: .; V: TRBV23-1; D: TRBD2; DNA: TGCGCCAGCACACAGAAAACGACCGGGACTAGTTACTTC; CDR3: CASTQKTTGTSYF
J: TRBJ2-3; size: .; V: TRBV20-1; D: .; DNA: TGCAGTACCCAGGGGGCTAGCGGCCTCACAGATACGCAGTATTTT; CDR3: CSTQGASGLTDTQYF
J: TRBJ2-5; size: many; V: TRBV25-1; D: .; DNA: TGTGCCAGCAGTGAATCTGTCAGCCCCCAAGAGACCCAGTACTTC; CDR3: CASSESVSPQETQYF